This T cell receptor beta chain was sequenced in a study of glioma-infiltrating T cells. Details on this clonotype: Sequence at one end of the junction differs from germline and may be a read error.

TCR alpha and beta CDR3 regions were amplified from RNA using iRepertoire nested multiplex PCR. Via MiXCR, TCRdb re-called the multiplex PCR reads, giving one row per CDR3 protein. Of 84,000 or so distinct CDR3 sequences in the sample, under 30% were seen once. The sample consisted of glioma tissue, nonneoplastic brain tissue, or PBMCs (not recorded which). The TCR comes from a human donor with low-grade glioma or glioblastoma, undergoing nonglioma brain surgery, or in good health (not recorded which).

CDR3 nucleotides: TGTGCCACCCTCAGGGGGTATGAATCTTTCTTT. This encodes CATLRGYESFF. J is TRBJ1-1 and V is TRBV19, with 7 nucleotides matching TRBD1. The CDR3 extends over 11 amino acids. Germline loops: CDR1 LNHDA, CDR2 SQIVND (reference sequence).